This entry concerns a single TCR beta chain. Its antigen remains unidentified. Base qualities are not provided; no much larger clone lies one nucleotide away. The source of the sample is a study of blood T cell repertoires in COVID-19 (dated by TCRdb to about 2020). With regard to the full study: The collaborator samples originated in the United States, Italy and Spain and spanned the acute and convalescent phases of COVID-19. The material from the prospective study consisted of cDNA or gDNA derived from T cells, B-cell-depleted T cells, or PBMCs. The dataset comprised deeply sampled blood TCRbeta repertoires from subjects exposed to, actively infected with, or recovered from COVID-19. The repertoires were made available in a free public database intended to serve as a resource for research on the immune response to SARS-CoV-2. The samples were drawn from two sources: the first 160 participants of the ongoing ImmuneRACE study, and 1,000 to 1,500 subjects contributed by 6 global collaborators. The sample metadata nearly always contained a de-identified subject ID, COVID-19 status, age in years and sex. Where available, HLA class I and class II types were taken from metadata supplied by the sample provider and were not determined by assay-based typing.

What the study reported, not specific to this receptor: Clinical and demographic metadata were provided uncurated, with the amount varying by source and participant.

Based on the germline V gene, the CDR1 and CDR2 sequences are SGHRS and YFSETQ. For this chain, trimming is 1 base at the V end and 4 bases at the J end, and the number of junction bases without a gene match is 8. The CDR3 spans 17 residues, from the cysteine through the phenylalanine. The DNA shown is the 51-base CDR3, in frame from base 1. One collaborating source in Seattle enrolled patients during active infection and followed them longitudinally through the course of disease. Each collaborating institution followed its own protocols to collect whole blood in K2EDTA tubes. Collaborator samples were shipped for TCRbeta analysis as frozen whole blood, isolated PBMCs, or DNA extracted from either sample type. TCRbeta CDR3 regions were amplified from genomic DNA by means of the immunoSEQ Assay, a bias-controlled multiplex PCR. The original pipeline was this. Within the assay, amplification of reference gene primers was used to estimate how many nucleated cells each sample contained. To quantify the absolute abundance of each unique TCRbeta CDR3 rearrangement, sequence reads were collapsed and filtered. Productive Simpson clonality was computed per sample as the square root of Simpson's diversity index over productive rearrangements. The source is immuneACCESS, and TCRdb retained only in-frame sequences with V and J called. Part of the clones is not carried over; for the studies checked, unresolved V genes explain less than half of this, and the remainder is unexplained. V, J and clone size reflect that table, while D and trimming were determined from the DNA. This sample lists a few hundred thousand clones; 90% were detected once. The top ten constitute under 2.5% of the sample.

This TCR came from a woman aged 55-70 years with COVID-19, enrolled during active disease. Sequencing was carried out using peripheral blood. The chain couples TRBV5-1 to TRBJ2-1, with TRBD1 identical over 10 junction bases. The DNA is TGCGCCAGCAGCTTGCTCACCGGGACAGGGGATTACAATGAGCAGTTCTTC. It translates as CASSLLTGTGDYNEQFF.